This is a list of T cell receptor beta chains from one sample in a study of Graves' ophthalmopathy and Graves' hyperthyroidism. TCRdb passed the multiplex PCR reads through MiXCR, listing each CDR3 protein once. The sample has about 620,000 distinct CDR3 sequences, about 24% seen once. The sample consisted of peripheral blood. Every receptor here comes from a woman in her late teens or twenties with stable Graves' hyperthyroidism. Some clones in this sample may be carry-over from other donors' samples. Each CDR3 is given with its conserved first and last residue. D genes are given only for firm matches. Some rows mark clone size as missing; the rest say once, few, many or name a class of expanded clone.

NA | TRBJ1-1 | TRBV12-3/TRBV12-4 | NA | TGTGCCAGCAGCACACACCTTCCGAACACTGAAGCTTTCTTT | CASSTHLPNTEAFF
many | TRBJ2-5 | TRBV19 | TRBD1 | TGTGCCAGTAGTATCCGACAGGGGTTCGGAGAGACCCAGTACTTC | CASSIRQGFGETQYF
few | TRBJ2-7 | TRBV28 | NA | TGTGCCAGCAGTTCATCGACCCGGGACGGAGCCTACGAGCAGTACTTC | CASSSSTRDGAYEQYF
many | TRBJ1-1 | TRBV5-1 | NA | TGCGCCAGCAGCTTGGGGCCTCCGAACACTGAAGCTTTCTTT | CASSLGPPNTEAFF
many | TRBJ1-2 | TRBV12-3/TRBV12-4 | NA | TGTGCCAGCAGTTTATACGTCAACTATGGCTACACCTTC | CASSLYVNYGYTF
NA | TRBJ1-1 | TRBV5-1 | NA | TGCGCCAGCAGCTTAGAAGTCGGGGGCAGTGGCACTGAAGCTTTCTTT | CASSLEVGGSGTEAFF
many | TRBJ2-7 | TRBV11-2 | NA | TGTGCCAGCAGCCCGAACGTCGGCTCCTACGAGCAGTACTTC | CASSPNVGSYEQYF
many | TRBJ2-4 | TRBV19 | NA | TGTGCCAGTACCCCCCGGCGTTGGGCCCTCTGGCGATACAAAAACATTCAGTACTTC | CASTPRRWALWRYKNIQYF
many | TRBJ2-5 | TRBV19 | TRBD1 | TGTGCCAGTAGTATACAGGGGGCGTACCAAGAGACCCAGTACTTC | CASSIQGAYQETQYF
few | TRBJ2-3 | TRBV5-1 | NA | TGCGCCAGCAGCCTATTTACGGAACCTTCAGATACGCAGTATTTT | CASSLFTEPSDTQYF
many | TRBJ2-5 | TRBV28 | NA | TGTGCCAGCAGTTTACCAGACCCATCCCAAGAGACCCAGTACTTC | CASSLPDPSQETQYF
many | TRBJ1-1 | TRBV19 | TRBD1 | TGTGCCAGTAGCCCGGACAGGGTAGGGAACACTGAAGCTTTCTTT | CASSPDRVGNTEAFF
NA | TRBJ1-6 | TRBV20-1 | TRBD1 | TGCAGTGCTATCCGGGACAGCTATAATTCACCCCTCCACTTT | CSAIRDSYNSPLHF
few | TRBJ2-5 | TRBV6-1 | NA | TGTGCCAGCAGTGAAGATTGGGCAGCCCAAGAGACCCAGTACTTC | CASSEDWAAQETQYF
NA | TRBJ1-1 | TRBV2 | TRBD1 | TGTGCCAGCAGTGGACAGGGCTGGAACACTGAAGCTTGCTTT | CASSGQGWNTEACF
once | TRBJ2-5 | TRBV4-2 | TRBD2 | TGTGCCAGCAGCCAACTGACTAGCGGGGGGCTCGACCAAGAGACCCAGTACTTC | CASSQLTSGGLDQETQYF
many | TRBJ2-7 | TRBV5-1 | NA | TGCGCCAGCAGCTTGAAGAGGGGACCGGTTCGTAACGAGCAGTACTTC | CASSLKRGPVRNEQYF
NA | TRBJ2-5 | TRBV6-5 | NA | TGTGCCAGCAGTTACTCGGACATCCAAGAGACCCAGTACTTC | CASSYSDIQETQYF
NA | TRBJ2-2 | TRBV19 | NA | TGTGCCAGCCGATATTCCACCGGGGAGCTGTTTTTT | CASRYSTGELFF
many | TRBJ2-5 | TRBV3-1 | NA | TGTGCCAGCAGCCGGCGGGAACAAGAGACCCAGTACTTC | CASSRREQETQYF
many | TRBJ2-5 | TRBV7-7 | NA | TGTGCTAGCAGCTTAGAATACGGATTCCAAGAGACCCAGTACTTC | CASSLEYGFQETQYF
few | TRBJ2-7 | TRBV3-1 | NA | TGTGCCAGCAGCCCTTGGGCCCAGCCCTACGAGCAGTACTTC | CASSPWAQPYEQYF
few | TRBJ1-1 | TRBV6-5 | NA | TGTGCCAGCAGTTACTCCCTGGGGTGGAACACTGAAGCTTTCTTT | CASSYSLGWNTEAFF
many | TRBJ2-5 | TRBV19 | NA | TGTGCCAGTCGAGGGCCTCAAGAGACCCAGTACTTC | CASRGPQETQYF
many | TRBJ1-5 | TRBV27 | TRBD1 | TGTGCCAGCAGTCCGGGACAGGGTATGCAGCCCCAGCATTTT | CASSPGQGMQPQHF
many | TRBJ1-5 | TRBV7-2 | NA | TGTGCCAGCAGCCCAAATCTGGGGGGTCAGCCCCAGCATTTT | CASSPNLGGQPQHF
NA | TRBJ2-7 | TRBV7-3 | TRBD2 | TGTGCCAGCAGCTCAGGGGGACTAGCGGGAGTATCCTACGAGCAGTACTTC | CASSSGGLAGVSYEQYF
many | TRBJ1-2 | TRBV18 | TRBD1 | TGTGCCAGCTCACCACGTGAGGGGGCCGACTATGGCTACACCTTC | CASSPREGADYGYTF
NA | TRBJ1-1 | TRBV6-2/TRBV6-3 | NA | TGTGCCAGCAGTTACCTTGGAGTCGGCAGCACTGAAGCTTTCTTT | CASSYLGVGSTEAFF
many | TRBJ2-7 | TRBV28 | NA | TGTGCCAGCAGTTTCTCGAGGTGGGGGAACGAGCAGTACTTC | CASSFSRWGNEQYF
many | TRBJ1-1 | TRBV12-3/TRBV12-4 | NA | TGTGCCAGCAGTTTATCACAGGGCCCCACTGAAGCTTTCTTT | CASSLSQGPTEAFF
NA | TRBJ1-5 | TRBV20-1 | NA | TGCAGTGCTAGAGAAGGACAACTTCAGCCCCAGCATTTT | CSAREGQLQPQHF
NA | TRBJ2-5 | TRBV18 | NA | TGTGCCAGCTCACCACCGTGGTTCGCCGCGGACCAAGAGACCCAGTACTTC | CASSPPWFAADQETQYF
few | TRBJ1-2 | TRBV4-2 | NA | TGTGCCAGCAGCCAAGATTCCAAAACCCACAACTATGGCTACACCTTC | CASSQDSKTHNYGYTF
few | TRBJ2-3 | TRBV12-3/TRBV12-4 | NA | TGTGCCAGCAGTCTCGGGAGAAGATCCTATACAGATACGCAGTATTTT | CASSLGRRSYTDTQYF
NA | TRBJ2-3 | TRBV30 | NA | TGTGCCTGGAGTAGATCGAGCACAGATACGCAGTATTTT | CAWSRSSTDTQYF
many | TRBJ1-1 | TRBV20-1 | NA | TGCAGTGCTAGCCAGTTTCGGACCGCTGAAGCTTTCTTT | CSASQFRTAEAFF
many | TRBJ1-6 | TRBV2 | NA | TGTGCCAGCAAGGCAGACTATAATTCACCCCTCCACTTT | CASKADYNSPLHF
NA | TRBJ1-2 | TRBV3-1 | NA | TGTGCCAGCAGCCAATCAGAGTTCTATGGCTACACCTTC | CASSQSEFYGYTF
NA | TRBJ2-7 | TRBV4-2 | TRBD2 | TGTGCCAGCAGCGCACTACCTCCTAGCGGATCGTCCCACTACGAGCAGTACTTC | CASSALPPSGSSHYEQYF
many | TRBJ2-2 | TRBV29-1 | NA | TGCAGCGTTGAAGGTTGGACAGCCCCCGCCACCGGGGAGCTGTTTTTT | CSVEGWTAPATGELFF
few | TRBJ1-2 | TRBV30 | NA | TGTGCCTGGGGGGACCTGGCCTATGGCTACACCTTC | CAWGDLAYGYTF
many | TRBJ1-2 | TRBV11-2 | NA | TGTGCCAGCAGCTTGTACAGGATGGGACAAAACTATGGCTACACCTTC | CASSLYRMGQNYGYTF
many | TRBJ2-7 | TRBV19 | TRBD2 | TGTGCCAGTAGTATGGGCGGACTAGCGGGAGGATTGAGCTCCTACGAGCAGTACTTC | CASSMGGLAGGLSSYEQYF
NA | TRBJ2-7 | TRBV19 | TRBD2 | TGTGCCAGTAGTTTAATCGGGACTAGCGGGAGAGTCTACGAGCAGTACTTC | CASSLIGTSGRVYEQYF
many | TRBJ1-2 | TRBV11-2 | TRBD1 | TGTGCCAGCAGTGTGCCTTGGGACAGGGGGCGAGGAGATGGCTACACCTTC | CASSVPWDRGRGDGYTF
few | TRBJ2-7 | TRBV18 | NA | TGTGCCAGCTCACCACCTTCACAGGCCTACGAGCAGTACTTC | CASSPPSQAYEQYF
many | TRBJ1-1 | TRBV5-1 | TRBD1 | TGCGCCAGCAGCTTGGGGGGTGGGACAGGGCCGGTCACTGAAGCTTTCTTT | CASSLGGGTGPVTEAFF
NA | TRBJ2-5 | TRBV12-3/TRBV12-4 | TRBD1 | TGTGCCAGCAACGCCCGTGGGACAGGGGAGACCCAGTACTTC | CASNARGTGETQYF
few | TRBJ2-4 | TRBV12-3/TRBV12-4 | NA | TGTGCCAGCAGTTTAGACCGGCAAAACATTCAGTACTTC | CASSLDRQNIQYF
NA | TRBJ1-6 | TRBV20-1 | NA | TGCAGTGCTAGAGCGGGCGGCATCACCTTTAATTCACCCCTCCACTTT | CSARAGGITFNSPLHF
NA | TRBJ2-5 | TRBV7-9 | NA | TGTGCCAGCAGCTTCCTCGACAGGTTCGAGACCCAGTACTTC | CASSFLDRFETQYF
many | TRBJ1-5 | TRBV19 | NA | TGTGCCAGTAGTATAAGTTCGATTAACCGCAATCAGCCCCAGCATTTT | CASSISSINRNQPQHF
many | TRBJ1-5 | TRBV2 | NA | TGTGCCAGCAGTGCCCCCAATCAGCCCCAGCATTTT | CASSAPNQPQHF
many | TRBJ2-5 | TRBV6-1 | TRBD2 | TGTGCCAGCAGTGAAAAATGGGCGGGAGGGCCGGAGACCCAGTACTTC | CASSEKWAGGPETQYF
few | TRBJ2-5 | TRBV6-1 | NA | TGTGCCAGCAGTGCCGGGGGCAGGGGCGTGCAGTACTTC | CASSAGGRGVQYF
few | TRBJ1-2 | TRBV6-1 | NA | TGTGCCAGCAGTGCTCCCAATGGTAACCCTAACTATGGCTACACCTTC | CASSAPNGNPNYGYTF
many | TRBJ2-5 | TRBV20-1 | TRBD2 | TGCAGTGCCCGCCTAGCGGTGGAAAAGACCCAGTACTTC | CSARLAVEKTQYF
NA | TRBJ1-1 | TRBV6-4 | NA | TGTGCCTGGTCCAAGGGGGAAGCTTTCTTT | CAWSKGEAFF